The TCR beta chain under discussion was sequenced for a study of T-cell reconstitution after alpha-beta-depleted transplantation in children. Trimming removed 1 base from V and 8 bases from J, with 17 bases in between. CDR1 is SGHTA, CDR2 FQGNSA, per germline. The CDR3 sequence is 16 residues long. Study findings and constraints: Day-60 TCRbeta diversity that was high in some patients was derived from surviving recipient T cells and thymic progenitors.

Only a few counts were recorded for this clonotype. Its antigen is as yet unknown. Researchers prepared the TCRbeta library using unique molecular identifiers, the study reports. Using its own MiXCR run on the PCR reads, TCRdb lists one record per CDR3 protein. The sample lists around 300,000 distinct CDR3 sequences; 23% were seen once. The chain joins TRBV7-2 to TRBJ1-4; D not certain. This receptor was obtained from a male patient between 10 and 17 years old who had a stem cell transplant for acute lymphoblastic leukemia, so the T cells may come from the graft donor. The starting material was PBMCs, mostly from graft donor cells, obtained 180 days after TCRalphabeta/CD19-depleted stem cell transplant. The CDR3 coding sequence is TGTGCCAGCAGCTTAGAACTCAGCATTTATAGCGAAAAACTGTTTTTT. Translation: CASSLELSIYSEKLFF.